This T cell receptor beta chain was captured in a study of cytomegalovirus exposure and HLA in healthy donors. All donors participated as healthy donors of bone marrow. Trimming at V came to 1 base and at J to 11 bases, leaving 5 bases not matched to a gene. This CDR3 is 14 amino acids long. Per the germline V gene, CDR1 is MNHNS and CDR2 is SASEGT. Study-wide results and limits: Common viral pathogens seemed to be connected with several of the most significant clusters, according to a later analysis. A previous analysis found most TCR beta V segments productive roughly 87% or roughly 30% of the time. CMV serostatus stood as the only immune exposure information on hand.

A remark on this clone: Its antigen is not known.

The PCR used 60 Vbeta and 13 Jbeta primers. The method was immunoSEQ multiplex PCR; TCRdb's version includes in-frame clones alone and lacks a portion of them. The sample's table shows 55,000 to 65,000 clones. The sequence was obtained from a woman aged 18-35 years in good health and CMV-seronegative. The genes are TRBV6-1 and TRBJ1-1, with 12 bases matching TRBD1. Material for sequencing was PBMCs. CDR3 coding DNA: TGTGCCAGCAGTGAAGTGGGGACAGGGGGCTCGGCTTTCTTT. Its protein product is CASSEVGTGGSAFF.